This T cell receptor beta chain appears in the sequencing data of a study of blood T cell repertoires in COVID-19. The germline gives CDR1 SGHVS, CDR2 FNYEAQ. Trimming cost V 1 base and J 6 bases, with 22 bases left between them. The CDR3 covers 17 residues. Sequencing used immunoSEQ multiplex PCR; TCRdb keeps in-frame clones, though not all of them. The table records approximately 190,000 clones, 87% of them present only once. The chain combines TRBV7-6 with TRBJ2-7, with D maybe TRBD1 (6 bases). The sample was peripheral blood. The source of this sequence is a man aged 55-75 years with active or convalescent COVID-19. CDR3 region: CASSLGGPGAGRFEQYF. The CDR3 coding sequence is TGTGCCAGCAGCTTAGGGGGCCCAGGGGCGGGCCGATTCGAGCAGTACTTC. The full variable domain, with the rest looked up from reference TRBV7-6 and TRBJ2-7, is GAGVSQSPRYKVTKRGQDVALRCDPISGHVSLYWYRQALGQGPEFLTYFNYEAQQDKSGLPNDRFSAERPEGSISTLTIQRTEQRDSAMYRCASSLGGPGAGRFEQYFGPGTRLTVT.